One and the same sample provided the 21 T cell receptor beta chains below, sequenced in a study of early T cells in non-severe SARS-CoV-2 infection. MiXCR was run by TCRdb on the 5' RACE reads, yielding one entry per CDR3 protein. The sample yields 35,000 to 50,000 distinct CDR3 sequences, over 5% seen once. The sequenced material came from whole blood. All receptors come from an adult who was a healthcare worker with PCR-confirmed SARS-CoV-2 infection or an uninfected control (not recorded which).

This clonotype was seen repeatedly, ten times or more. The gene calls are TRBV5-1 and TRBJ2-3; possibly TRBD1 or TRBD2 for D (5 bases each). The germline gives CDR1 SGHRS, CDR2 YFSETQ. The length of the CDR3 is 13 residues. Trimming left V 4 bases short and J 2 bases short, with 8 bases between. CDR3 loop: CASSPGPTDTQYF. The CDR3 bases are TGCGCCAGCAGCCCGGGACCCACAGATACGCAGTATTTT. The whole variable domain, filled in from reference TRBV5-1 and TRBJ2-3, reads KAGVTQTPRYLIKTRGQQVTLSCSPISGHRSVSWYQQTPGQGLQFLFEYFSETQRNKGNFPGRFSGRQFSNSRSEMNVSTLELGDSALYLCASSPGPTDTQYFGPGTRLTVL.

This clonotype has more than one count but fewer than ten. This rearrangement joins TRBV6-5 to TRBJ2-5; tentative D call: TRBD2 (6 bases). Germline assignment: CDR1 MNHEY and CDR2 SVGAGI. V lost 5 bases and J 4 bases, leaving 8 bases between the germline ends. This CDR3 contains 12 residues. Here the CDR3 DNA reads TGTGCCAGCAGTGGGCGGGGAGAGACCCAGTACTTC. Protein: CASSGRGETQYF.

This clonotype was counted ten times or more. CDR3 nucleotides: TGTGCCAGCAGACCTGGACTAGCCCCCGAAACGCAGTATTTT. It encodes CASRPGLAPETQYF. This rearrangement joins TRBV6-5 to TRBJ2-3; TRBD2 matches at 8 bases. The trim removed 6 bases at V and 9 bases at J, leaving 11 bases unmatched. Germline lookup yields CDR1 MNHEY and CDR2 SVGAGI. This CDR3 is 14 amino acids long.

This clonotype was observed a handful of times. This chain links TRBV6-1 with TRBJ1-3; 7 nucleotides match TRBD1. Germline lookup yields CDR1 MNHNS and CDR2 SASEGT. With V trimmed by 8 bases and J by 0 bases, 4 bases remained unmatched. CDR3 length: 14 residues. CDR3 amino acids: CASGQENSGNTIYF. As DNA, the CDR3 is TGTGCCAGCGGACAGGAGAACTCTGGAAACACCATATATTTT.

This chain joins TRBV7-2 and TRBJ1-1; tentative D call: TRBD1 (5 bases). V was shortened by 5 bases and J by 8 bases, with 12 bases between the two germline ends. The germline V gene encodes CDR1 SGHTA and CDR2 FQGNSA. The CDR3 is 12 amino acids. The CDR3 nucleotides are TGTGCCAGCAGCCCCACCCGGGGGGAAGCTTTCTTT. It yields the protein CASSPTRGEAFF.

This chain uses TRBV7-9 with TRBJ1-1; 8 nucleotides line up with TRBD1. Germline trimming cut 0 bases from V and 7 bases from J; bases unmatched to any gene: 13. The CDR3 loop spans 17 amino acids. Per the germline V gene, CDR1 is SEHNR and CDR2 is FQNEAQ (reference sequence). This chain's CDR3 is CASSLAHSGQVQFEAFF. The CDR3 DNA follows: TGTGCCAGCAGCTTAGCGCATTCGGGACAGGTCCAATTTGAAGCTTTCTTT.

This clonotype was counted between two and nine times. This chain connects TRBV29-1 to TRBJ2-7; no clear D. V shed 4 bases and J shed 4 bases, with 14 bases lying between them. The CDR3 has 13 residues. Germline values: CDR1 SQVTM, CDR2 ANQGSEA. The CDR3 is CSVASQAQYEQYF. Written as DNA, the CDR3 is TGCAGCGTTGCGTCCCAGGCCCAATACGAGCAGTACTTC.

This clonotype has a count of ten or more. The CDR3 DNA reads as TGTGCCAGCAGCTACGTGAACGCAGATACGCAGTATTTT. Translated: CASSYVNADTQYF. The chain recombines TRBV7-2 with TRBJ2-3, with unresolved D. The CDR3 totals 13 residues. V dropped 4 bases and J dropped 4 bases, with 9 bases sitting between them. Germline V gives CDR1 SGHTA, CDR2 FQGNSA.

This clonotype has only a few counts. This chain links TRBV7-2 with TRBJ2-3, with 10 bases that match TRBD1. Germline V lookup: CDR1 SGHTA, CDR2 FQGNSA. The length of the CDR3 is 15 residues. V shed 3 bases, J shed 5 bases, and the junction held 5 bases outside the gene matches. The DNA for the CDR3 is TGTGCCAGCAGCTTTTACCGGGACAGGGGAGATACGCAGTATTTT. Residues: CASSFYRDRGDTQYF.

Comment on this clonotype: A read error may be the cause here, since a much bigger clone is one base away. The CDR3 protein is CVSGDTGVRETQYF. The CDR3 nucleotides read TGCGTCAGCGGAGACACAGGGGTGAGAGAGACCCAGTACTTC. The rearrangement links TRBV5-1 to TRBJ2-5, with 7 bases fitting TRBD1. CDR3 size: 14 residues. CDR1 and CDR2 (germline): SGHRS, YFSETQ.

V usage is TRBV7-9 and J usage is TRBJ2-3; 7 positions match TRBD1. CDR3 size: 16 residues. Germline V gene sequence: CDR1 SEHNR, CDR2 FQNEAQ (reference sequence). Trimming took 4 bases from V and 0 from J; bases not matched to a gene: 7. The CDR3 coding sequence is TGTGCCAGCAGCTCGGGACAGACCACTAGCACAGATACGCAGTATTTT. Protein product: CASSSGQTTSTDTQYF.

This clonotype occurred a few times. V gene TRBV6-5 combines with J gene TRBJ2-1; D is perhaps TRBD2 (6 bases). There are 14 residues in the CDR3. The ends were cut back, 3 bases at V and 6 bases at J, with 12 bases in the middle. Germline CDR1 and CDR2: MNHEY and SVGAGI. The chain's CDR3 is CASSYRGLGNEQFF. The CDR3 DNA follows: TGTGCCAGCAGTTATCGGGGGTTGGGCAATGAGCAGTTCTTC.

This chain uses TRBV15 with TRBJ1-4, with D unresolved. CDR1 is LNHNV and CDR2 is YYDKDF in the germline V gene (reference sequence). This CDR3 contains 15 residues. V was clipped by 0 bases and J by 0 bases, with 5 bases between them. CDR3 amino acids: CATSRDGATNEKLFF. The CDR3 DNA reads TGTGCCACCAGCAGAGACGGTGCAACTAATGAAAAACTGTTTTTT.

The CDR3 nucleotides are TGTGCCAGCAGCTTAGATGAACACAGGGGGTCCTACGAGCAGTACTTC. Encoded protein: CASSLDEHRGSYEQYF. This chain joins TRBV11-2 and TRBJ2-7; 8 bases align to TRBD1. V lost 0 bases and J lost 1; bases outside the gene matches: 5. The CDR3 runs to 16 residues. CDR1 SGHAT and CDR2 FQNNGV come from the germline V gene.

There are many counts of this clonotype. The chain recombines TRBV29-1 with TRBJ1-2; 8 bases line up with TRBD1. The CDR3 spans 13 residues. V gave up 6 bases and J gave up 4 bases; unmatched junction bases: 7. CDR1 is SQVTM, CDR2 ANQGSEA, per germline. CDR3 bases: TGCAGCGTGAGGACAGGGATTACCTATGGCTACACCTTC. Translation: CSVRTGITYGYTF.

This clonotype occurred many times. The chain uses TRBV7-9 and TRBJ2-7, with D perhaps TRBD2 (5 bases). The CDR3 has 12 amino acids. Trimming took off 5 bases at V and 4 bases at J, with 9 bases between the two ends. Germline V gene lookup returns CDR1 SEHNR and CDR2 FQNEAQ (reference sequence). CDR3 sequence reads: CASSPSSYEQYF. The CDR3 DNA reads TGTGCCAGCAGCCCTAGCAGTTACGAGCAGTACTTC.

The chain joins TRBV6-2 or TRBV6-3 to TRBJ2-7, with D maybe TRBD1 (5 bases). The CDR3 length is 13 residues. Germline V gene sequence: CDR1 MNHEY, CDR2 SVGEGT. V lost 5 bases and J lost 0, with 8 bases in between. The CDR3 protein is CASSPTDSYEQYF. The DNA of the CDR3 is TGTGCCAGCAGTCCGACAGACTCCTACGAGCAGTACTTC.

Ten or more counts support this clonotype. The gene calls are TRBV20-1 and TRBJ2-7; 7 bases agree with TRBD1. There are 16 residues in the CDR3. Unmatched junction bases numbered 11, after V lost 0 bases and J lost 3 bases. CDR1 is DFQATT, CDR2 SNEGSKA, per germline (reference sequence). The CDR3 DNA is TGCAGTGCTAGAGATCCTTCCACCGGGGACAGCTACGAGCAGTACTTC. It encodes CSARDPSTGDSYEQYF.

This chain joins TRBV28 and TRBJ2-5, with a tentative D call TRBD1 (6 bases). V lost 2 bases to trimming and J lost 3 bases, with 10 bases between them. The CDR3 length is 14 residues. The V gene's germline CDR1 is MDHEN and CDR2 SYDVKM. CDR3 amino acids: CASSLGYREETQYF. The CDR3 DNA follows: TGTGCCAGCAGTTTAGGGTACAGGGAAGAGACCCAGTACTTC.

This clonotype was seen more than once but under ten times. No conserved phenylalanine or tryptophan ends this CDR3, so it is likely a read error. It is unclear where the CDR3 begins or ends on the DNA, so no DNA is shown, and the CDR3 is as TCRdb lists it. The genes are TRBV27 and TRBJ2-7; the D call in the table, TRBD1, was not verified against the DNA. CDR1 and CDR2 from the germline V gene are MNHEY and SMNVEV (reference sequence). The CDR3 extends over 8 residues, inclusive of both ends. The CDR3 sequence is CASQFPLL.

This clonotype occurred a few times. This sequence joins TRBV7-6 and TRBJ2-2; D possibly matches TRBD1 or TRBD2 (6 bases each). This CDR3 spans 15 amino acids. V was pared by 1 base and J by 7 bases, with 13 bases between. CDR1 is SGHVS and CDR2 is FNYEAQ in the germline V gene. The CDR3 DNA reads TGTGCCAGCAGCTTAGTGGTCGGGGGCGGCGGGGAGCTGTTTTTT. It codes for CASSLVVGGGGELFF.